A selection of T cell receptor beta chains follows, all from one sample in a study of cytomegalovirus exposure and HLA in healthy donors. Sequenced by immunoSEQ multiplex PCR; TCRdb stores in-frame clones only, minus some. Of some 110,000 clones in the sample, about 62% were seen once. Sequencing input: PBMCs. The source of these receptors is a woman aged 40 to 49 in good health and CMV-seropositive. Each CDR3 is given without its conserved first and last residue. The D gene is left open where the match is weak.

J gene,V gene,D gene,CDR3 length,CDR3 protein
TRBJ2-7,TRBV21-1,NA,14,ARGSWRGRASCEQY
TRBJ2-7,TRBV18,TRBD2,15,ASSLIGLAVPGHEQY
TRBJ1-2,TRBV23-1,TRBD1,15,ASSQSRDRAPNYGYP
TRBJ2-1,TRBV6-6,TRBD2,12,ASRGLAGNNEQF
TRBJ1-4,TRBV6-6,NA,12,ASLDSATNEKLF
TRBJ1-2,TRBV2,TRBD1,11,ASSGQGIYGYT
TRBJ2-7,TRBV30,TRBD1,11,AWSLGTVQGQY
TRBJ1-1,TRBV19,NA,11,ASSMGRGSEAF
TRBJ2-1,TRBV9,NA,13,ASSVDGQPYDEQF
TRBJ2-7,TRBV27,NA,11,ASMSQRAYEQY
TRBJ1-1,TRBV27,NA,11,ASSLVRNTEAF
TRBJ2-5,TRBV15,TRBD1,13,ATSSGQGEGETQY
TRBJ1-1,TRBV5-1,NA,13,ASSLGRVPGTQAF
TRBJ1-2,TRBV18,NA,11,ASSRGRDYGYT
TRBJ2-3,TRBV7-3,TRBD1,13,ASSLDRGNTDTQY
TRBJ1-5,TRBV5-4,TRBD1,12,ASSLEGAHQPQH
TRBJ2-7,TRBV11-1,NA,12,ASTNYREPYEQY
TRBJ2-2,TRBV6-4,TRBD2,13,ASSLTSGHTGELF
TRBJ1-5,TRBV2,NA,14,ASSEGLQYSNQPQH
TRBJ1-5,TRBV28,NA,9,ASGTNQPQH
TRBJ1-1,TRBV5-6,NA,10,ASSLDSSGAF
TRBJ2-5,TRBV7-7,TRBD2,12,ASSLTSGGETQY
TRBJ2-5,TRBV25-1,NA,11,ASGLAGPETQY
TRBJ2-3,TRBV19,TRBD1,13,ASSPATGGTDTQY
TRBJ1-2,TRBV7-2,NA,12,ASSLAVEVYGYT
TRBJ2-6,TRBV5-5,NA,15,ASSWGGRTSGANVLT
TRBJ2-3,TRBV28,NA,12,ASSFFGTTDTQY
NA,TRBV30,NA,10,AWSVKASEQY